This record covers a single TCR beta chain. Antigen: not known. The PCR contained 60 Vbeta and 13 Jbeta primers. The table came from immunoSEQ multiplex PCR; TCRdb's copy has only in-frame clones and leaves some out. The sample comprises around 63,000 clones, over 70% of which are singletons, and approximately 7.8% rests with the top ten. This sample was taken from a study of cytomegalovirus exposure and HLA in healthy donors. General study findings and limits: After further analysis at a later stage, 15,000 to 20,000 TCR beta sequences were associated with HLA alleles at 0.05 false discovery rate. Cytomegalovirus-associated TCR beta chains were listed, numbering 150 to 200.

Germline V CDR1 and CDR2: MNHNS, SASEGT. This CDR3 comprises 15 residues. With 4 bases removed from V and 1 base from J, the gap between germline ends came to 8 bases. The clonotype comes from a man in his 60s in good health and CMV-seropositive. This chain uses TRBV6-1 with TRBJ2-6; D not resolved. The sequenced sample consisted of PBMCs. Written as DNA, the CDR3 is TGTGCCAGCAGTGCTGTATTATCTGGGGCCAACGTCCTGACTTTC. This sequence encodes CASSAVLSGANVLTF.